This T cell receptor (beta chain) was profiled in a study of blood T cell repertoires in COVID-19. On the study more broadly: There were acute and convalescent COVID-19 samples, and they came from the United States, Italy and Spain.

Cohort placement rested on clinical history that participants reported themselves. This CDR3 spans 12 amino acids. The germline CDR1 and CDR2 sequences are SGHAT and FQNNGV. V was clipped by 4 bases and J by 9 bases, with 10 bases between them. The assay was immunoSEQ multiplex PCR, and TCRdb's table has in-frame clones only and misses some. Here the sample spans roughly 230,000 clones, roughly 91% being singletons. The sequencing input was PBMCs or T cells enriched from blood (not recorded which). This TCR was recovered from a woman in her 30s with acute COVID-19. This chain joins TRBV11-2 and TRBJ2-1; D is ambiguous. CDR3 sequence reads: CASSSLVAEQFF. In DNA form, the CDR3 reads TGTGCCAGCAGCTCCTTGGTGGCTGAGCAGTTCTTC.